The 31 T cell receptor beta chains reported below all come from one sample, sequenced in a study of T cell repertoires in cytomegalovirus infection. TCRdb reanalysed the reads using MiXCR and keeps one entry per CDR3 protein. The profile shows some 450,000 distinct CDR3 sequences, roughly 30% of them singletons. Sample: PBMCs. The receptors originated from a human donor in good health (CMV status not recorded). Some clones in this sample may be carry-over from other donors' samples.

CDR3 nucleotide sequence: TGTGCCAGCAGCCCGGGGGGCGGACAGAAAGAAGCTTTCTTT. This gives the protein CASSPGGGQKEAFF. V gene TRBV7-6 combines with J gene TRBJ1-1; a possible D gene is TRBD1 (6 bases). The germline gives CDR1 SGHVS, CDR2 FNYEAQ. The CDR3 is 14 amino acids. The V end was cut by 5 bases, the J end by 8 bases, with 18 bases between.

In the case of this clonotype: One end of the junction does not line up with germline, which may come from a read error. The rearrangement uses TRBV12-5 and TRBJ1-1, with TRBD1 identical over 9 bases. Germline V gene lookup returns CDR1 LGHNT and CDR2 FRNRAP. This CDR3 spans 17 amino acids. The CDR3 DNA follows: TGTGCTAGTGGTTTGGCATCCGGGACAGGGATGAATACTGAAGCTTTCTTT. This codes for CASGLASGTGMNTEAFF. Supplemented by reference TRBV12-5 and TRBJ1-1, the full variable domain reads DARVTQTPRHKVTEMGQEVTMRCQPILGHNTVFWYRQTMMQGLELLAYFRNRAPLDDSGMPKDRFSAEMPDATLATLKIQPSEPRDSAVYFCASGLASGTGMNTEAFFGQGTRLTVV.

The chain combines TRBV4-3 with TRBJ1-2; 8 bases agree with TRBD1. The CDR3 consists of 15 residues. The V gene end was trimmed by 4 bases and the J gene end by 6 bases; junction bases not matched to a gene: 10. Germline V gives CDR1 LGHNA, CDR2 YSLEER. The CDR3 reads CASSRGTGGLNGYTF. CDR3 bases: TGCGCCAGCAGCCGAGGGACAGGCGGACTAAATGGCTACACCTTC.

The chain uses TRBV4-1 and TRBJ1-2; D unresolved. Trimming shortened V by 3 bases and J by 1 base, and 9 bases separated the two germline ends. Germline assignment: CDR1 MGHRA and CDR2 YSYEKL. The CDR3 is 14 residues long. CDR3 residues: CASSHPTVNYGYTF. The DNA of the CDR3 is TGCGCCAGCAGCCATCCGACGGTTAACTATGGCTACACCTTC.

The chain employs TRBV29-1 and TRBJ1-1, with 11 bases identical to TRBD1. The germline CDR1 and CDR2 sequences are SQVTM and ANQGSEA. The CDR3 spans 15 residues. The ends lost 6 bases at V and 5 bases at J; junction bases unmatched: 11. The CDR3 nucleotides read TGCAGCGTCCACCGGGGGACAGGGGGGTCGACTGAAGCTTTCTTT. Its translation: CSVHRGTGGSTEAFF. The full variable domain, completed using reference TRBV29-1 and TRBJ1-1, is SAVISQKPSRDICQRGTSLTIQCQVDSQVTMMFWYRQQPGQSLTLIATANQGSEATYESGFVIDKFPISRPNLTFSTLTVSNMSPEDSSIYLCSVHRGTGGSTEAFFGQGTRLTVV.

As DNA, the CDR3 is TGTGCCAGCAACCTCGGGGGCCCTGGAGAGACCCAGTACTTC. It translates to CASNLGGPGETQYF. The chain links TRBV6-2 or TRBV6-3 to TRBJ2-5; possibly TRBD1 or TRBD2 for D (6 bases each). The CDR3 loop spans 14 amino acids. Germline lookup yields CDR1 MNHEY and CDR2 SVGEGT. Trimming shortened V by 7 bases and J by 4 bases, and 16 bases separated the two germline ends.

The gene calls are TRBV12-3 or TRBV12-4 and TRBJ1-1; possibly TRBD1 for D (5 bases). V was cut by 8 bases and J by 2 bases, with 15 bases left in between. The CDR3 has 14 residues. CDR3 sequence reads: CASLTGLVNTEAFF. The DNA of the CDR3 is TGTGCCAGCCTTACAGGTTTGGTTAACACTGAAGCTTTCTTT.

This clonotype was observed a handful of times. The rearrangement uses TRBV6-1 and TRBJ2-1, with TRBD2 matching over 7 bases. Trimming removed 1 base from V and 2 bases from J; junction bases left unmatched: 5. The V gene's germline CDR1 is MNHNS and CDR2 SASEGT. The CDR3 runs to 16 residues. In nucleotides, the CDR3 is TGTGCCAGCAGTGAAGGGGGGGGGGGTGCCTACAATGAGCAGTTCTTC. It yields the protein CASSEGGGGAYNEQFF.

This clonotype appeared once. A much larger clone differs from this one at a single base, so this may be a read error. The J gene is TRBJ1-1, the V gene TRBV7-8; D call uncertain. The V end was cut by 1 base, the J end by 2 bases, with 14 bases between. CDR3 length: 16 amino acids. Germline values: CDR1 SGHVS, CDR2 FQNEAQ. Written as DNA, the CDR3 is TGTGCCAGCAGCTTAGTATCCCGAGAATTTAACACTGAAGCTTTCTTT. Amino acid sequence: CASSLVSREFNTEAFF.

This clonotype was observed a few times. V is TRBV7-6 and J is TRBJ2-7; 8 bases are a match to TRBD2. The V gene end was trimmed by 1 base and the J gene end by 4 bases; junction bases not matched to a gene: 9. This CDR3 is 16 amino acids long. Looked up from germline, CDR1 is SGHVS and CDR2 is FNYEAQ. As DNA, the CDR3 is TGTGCCAGCAGCTTAGGGGGCCCGGGGGGGACTTACGAGCAGTACTTC. It translates to CASSLGGPGGTYEQYF.

The chain recombines TRBV25-1 with TRBJ2-1; unclear D gene. The CDR3 extends over 12 amino acids. Per germline, CDR1 MGHDK and CDR2 SYGVNS. Trimming took off 5 bases at V and 10 bases at J, with 12 bases between the two ends. CDR3 in amino acids: CASSTVVGEQFF. CDR3 coding DNA: TGTGCCAGCAGTACCGTGGTAGGGGAGCAGTTCTTC.

CDR3: CASSALAGGNNEQFF. CDR3 sequence (DNA): TGTGCCAGCAGTGCCTTAGCGGGGGGTAACAATGAGCAGTTCTTC. The chain couples TRBV6-1 to TRBJ2-1, with TRBD2 identical over 10 bases. The germline CDR1 and CDR2 sequences are MNHNS and SASEGT. CDR3 length: 15 residues. V was clipped by 4 bases and J by 5 bases; unmatched bases: 5.

This clonotype was seen more than once but under ten times. The chain employs TRBV5-1 and TRBJ2-7; D not resolved. Looked up from germline, CDR1 is SGHRS and CDR2 is YFSETQ. Trimming took 6 bases from V and 5 from J, leaving 15 bases between them. The CDR3 has 13 residues. The CDR3 DNA is TGCGCCAGCACCCCCGATCGTGTGCACGAGCAGTACTTC. This codes for CASTPDRVHEQYF.

This rearrangement joins TRBV2 to TRBJ1-2, with no clear D. This CDR3 contains 11 residues. Trimming shortened V by 7 bases and J by 10 bases, and 13 bases separated the two germline ends. Germline V gene lookup returns CDR1 SNHLY and CDR2 FYNNEI. CDR3 amino acids: CASIGPQPYTF. CDR3 sequence (DNA): TGTGCCAGCATCGGCCCCCAACCCTACACCTTC.

Points on this clonotype: An end of the junction does not agree with germline; a read error may underlie this. This sequence joins TRBV7-9 and TRBJ1-5; D gene ambiguous. The CDR3 is 14 amino acids. Germline V gene data show CDR1 as SEHNR and CDR2 as FQNEAQ (reference sequence). The CDR3 loop is CASSPSGGTQLQHF. The DNA of the CDR3 is TGTGCCAGCAGCCCCTCCGGCGGTACTCAGCTCCAGCATTTT. The full variable domain, rest sourced from reference TRBV7-9 and TRBJ1-5, is DTGVSQNPRHKITKRGQNVTFRCDPISEHNRLYWYRQTLGQGPEFLTYFQNEAQLEKSRLLSDRFSAERPKGSFSTLEIQRTEQGDSAMYLCASSPSGGTQLQHFGDGTRLSIL.

In this sample, this clonotype turned up many times. The chain combines TRBV7-2 with TRBJ1-3; TRBD1 matches at 7 bases. V gave up 5 bases and J gave up 1 base; unmatched junction bases: 5. The germline CDR1 and CDR2 sequences are SGHTA and FQGNSA. The CDR3 runs to 15 residues. The CDR3 DNA sequence: TGTGCCAGCAGCCGACAGGGAGGTTCTGGAAACACCATATATTTT. Its translation is CASSRQGGSGNTIYF.

The chain has TRBV5-1 and TRBJ2-6; D may be TRBD1 (5 bases). Germline V gene data show CDR1 as SGHRS and CDR2 as YFSETQ. Trimming cost V 0 bases and J 0 bases, with 16 bases left between them. This CDR3 has 19 amino acids. CDR3 sequence: CASSLVGPRLSSGANVLTF. The CDR3 DNA sequence: TGCGCCAGCAGCTTGGTGGGGCCTCGTTTAAGCTCTGGGGCCAACGTCCTGACTTTC.

There are many counts of this clonotype. The V call is TRBV24-1, the J call TRBJ2-7, with 8 positions matching TRBD1. With V trimmed by 7 bases and J by 0 bases, 10 bases remained unmatched. The V gene's germline CDR1 is KGHDR and CDR2 SFDVKD. This CDR3 comprises 16 residues. The CDR3 loop is CATRSDRGYHSYEQYF. CDR3 nucleotides: TGTGCCACCAGATCAGACAGGGGTTACCACTCCTACGAGCAGTACTTC.

This clonotype showed up many times. V usage is TRBV7-6 and J usage is TRBJ2-3, with D possibly matching TRBD2 (6 bases). Germline-derived CDR1 and CDR2 are SGHVS and FNYEAQ. The CDR3 runs to 15 residues. The V and J ends lost 0 bases and 4 bases respectively, with 11 bases between them. This CDR3 reads CASSLADREADTQYF. CDR3 nucleotide sequence: TGTGCCAGCAGCTTAGCAGATAGGGAGGCAGATACGCAGTATTTT.

The genes are TRBV29-1 and TRBJ2-1; D is unclear. V lost 4 bases to trimming and J lost 7 bases, with 11 bases between them. CDR1 and CDR2 from the germline V gene are SQVTM and ANQGSEA. The CDR3 is 12 residues long. The CDR3 is CSVGNLVNEQFF. CDR3 bases: TGCAGCGTTGGAAATTTAGTGAATGAGCAGTTCTTC.

This clonotype showed up many times. This chain connects TRBV7-8 to TRBJ1-5; D is undetermined. V was pared by 5 bases and J by 0 bases, with 14 bases between. The CDR3 runs to 16 residues. Germline CDR1 and CDR2: SGHVS and FQNEAQ. The CDR3 DNA is TGTGCCAGCAGCCTTACCATGGGGATTAGCAATCAGCCCCAGCATTTT. This codes for CASSLTMGISNQPQHF.

This clonotype was seen a few times. This chain joins TRBV4-1 and TRBJ2-4; TRBD1 matches at 11 bases. The V segment lost 4 bases and the J segment 7 bases; nucleotides outside the gene matches: 9. This CDR3 comprises 16 residues. Germline V gene lookup returns CDR1 MGHRA and CDR2 YSYEKL. The CDR3 loop reads CASSPGQGAEANIQYF. The CDR3 DNA reads TGCGCCAGCAGCCCCGGACAGGGGGCCGAGGCTAACATTCAGTACTTC.

V and J are TRBV14 and TRBJ2-7; 7 bases are a match to TRBD2. V trimming: 5 bases; J trimming: 2 bases; junction bases outside the gene matches: 12. Germline CDR1 is SGHDN and CDR2 is FVKESK. The CDR3 length is 16 residues. DNA of the CDR3: TGTGCCAGCAGCAAAGGCCCGGGGGGACCTCCCTACGAGCAGTACTTC. Residues: CASSKGPGGPPYEQYF.

V is TRBV12-3 or TRBV12-4 and J is TRBJ2-7, with 11 nucleotides matching TRBD1. The CDR3 loop spans 14 amino acids. Losses at the gene ends were 6 bases for V and 6 bases for J; bases not matched to a gene: 7. The CDR3, as DNA: TGTGCCAGCAGGGGGACAGGGGGATTGGGCGAGCAGTACTTC. It codes for CASRGTGGLGEQYF.

This clonotype was observed once. This chain uses TRBV6-1 with TRBJ2-7, with a possible D match to TRBD2 (6 bases). The CDR3 is 14 residues long. The V gene lost 3 bases and the J gene lost 3 bases, with 12 bases spanning the gap. The germline gives CDR1 MNHNS, CDR2 SASEGT. The CDR3 DNA reads as TGTGCCAGCAGTGAGGGCGGGGTACGCTACGAGCAGTACTTC. Amino acid sequence: CASSEGGVRYEQYF.

This clonotype has just a few counts. This sequence joins TRBV5-6 and TRBJ2-7, with 9 positions matching TRBD2. The junction had 18 bases not matched to a gene; V was cut back by 4 bases and J by 1 base. Germline V gene data show CDR1 as SGHDT and CDR2 as YYEEEE. The CDR3 sequence is 19 residues long. CDR3 nucleotides: TGTGCCAGCAGCGGTCAAGCGGGGGGTCTTGTTGGTGGATCCTACGAGCAGTACTTC. Translating it yields CASSGQAGGLVGGSYEQYF.

The chain recombines TRBV27 with TRBJ2-2, with D perhaps matching TRBD1 or TRBD2 (7 bases each). The CDR3 spans 13 residues. From germline, CDR1 is MNHEY and CDR2 SMNVEV (reference sequence). V was cut by 8 bases and J by 6 bases, with 13 bases left in between. The CDR3 DNA sequence: TGTGCCAGCGGCAGGGGGGGAGCCGGGGAGCTGTTTTTT. Translated: CASGRGGAGELFF.

This clonotype was detected many times. CDR3 sequence: CASSLHGAGYGYTF. CDR3 coding DNA: TGTGCCAGCAGCCTCCATGGGGCGGGGTATGGCTACACCTTC. This chain links TRBV12-3 or TRBV12-4 with TRBJ1-2; possible D gene TRBD1, 5 bases. This CDR3 spans 14 amino acids. V was shortened by 6 bases and J by 5 bases, with 16 bases between the two germline ends.

As for this clonotype: Compared with germline, one end of the junction differs, possibly owing to a read error. This chain joins TRBV12-3 or TRBV12-4 and TRBJ1-4; D possibly corresponds to TRBD1 (6 bases). This CDR3 has 15 amino acids. The CDR3 DNA reads as TGTGACAGCAGCCCCCTAGGACAGTGGAATGAAAAACTGTTTTTT. Protein sequence: CDSSPLGQWNEKLFF.

This clonotype was counted ten times or more. CDR3 bases: TGTGCCAGCAGCTTAGCCGGGACGGTAAATGGCTACACCTTC. It specifies CASSLAGTVNGYTF. The rearrangement links TRBV7-2 to TRBJ1-2; D is possibly TRBD1 (5 bases). The CDR3 sequence is 14 residues long. Germline loops: CDR1 SGHTA, CDR2 FQGNSA. V lost 0 bases and J 6 bases, leaving 11 bases between the germline ends.

This clonotype was counted a few times. The chain carries TRBV5-4 and TRBJ2-7; perhaps TRBD1 as D (6 bases). Trimming left V 4 bases short and J 1 base short, with 15 bases between. CDR3 length equals 15 residues. CDR1 is SGHNT, CDR2 YYREEE, per germline (reference sequence). The CDR3 is CASSSRTVASYEQYF. The CDR3 coding sequence is TGTGCCAGCAGCAGCCGGACAGTCGCTTCCTACGAGCAGTACTTC.